This T cell receptor (beta chain) comes out of a study of T cell responses to AZD1222 COVID-19 vaccine. Regarding the study as a whole: The peak T cell response came first, and repertoires were sampled only after it. Spike-specific TCR breadth and depth both grew after two AZD1222 doses.

Sequenced by immunoSEQ multiplex PCR; TCRdb stores in-frame clones only, minus some. The sample contains about 180,000 clones, 88% of which appear only once. Trimming took 4 bases from V and 4 from J; bases not matched to a gene: 9. The CDR3 is 16 amino acids. CDR1 and CDR2 (germline): SGHNT, YYREEE (reference sequence). In the case of this clone: Its antigen is not known.

Here the sequenced sample was peripheral blood, taken 28 days after the second AZD1222 dose. This sequence was found in an adult who received the AZD1222 COVID-19 vaccine. The chain is built from TRBV5-4 and TRBJ2-5, with TRBD2 matching 11 bases. In nucleotides, the CDR3 is TGTGCCAGCAGCCACTTTAGCGGGAGGGCCTCAGAGACCCAGTACTTC. Its translation is CASSHFSGRASETQYF.